This T cell receptor (beta chain) is from a study of blood T cell repertoires in COVID-19. Turning to the study itself: Material from acute and convalescent COVID-19 was sourced from the United States, Italy and Spain. The cDNA or gDNA used as material had been derived from T cells, B-cell-depleted T cells, or PBMCs.

V was pared by 5 bases and J by 6 bases, with 18 bases between. This CDR3 has 15 amino acids. The V gene's germline CDR1 is LNHDA and CDR2 SQIVND (reference sequence). Clones were sequenced by immunoSEQ multiplex PCR, and TCRdb holds only the in-frame ones, with some missing. Of tens of thousands of clones detected, 65% to 85% appear once; the ten largest clones hold just over 3%. This sequence originates from a man between 70 and 80 years old with COVID-19, enrolled during active disease. The V and J genes are TRBV19 and TRBJ2-3; D is possibly TRBD1 (5 bases). Sequenced sample: peripheral blood. This CDR3 is CASSQGSNRPDTQYF. Here the CDR3 DNA reads TGTGCCAGTAGTCAGGGCAGCAACCGACCTGATACGCAGTATTTT. The variable domain in full, completed from reference TRBV19 and TRBJ2-3, reads DGGITQSPKYLFRKEGQNVTLSCEQNLNHDAMYWYRQDPGQGLRLIYYSQIVNDFQKGDIAEGYSVSREKKESFPLTVTSAQKNPTAFYLCASSQGSNRPDTQYFGPGTRLTVL.